A single sample gave rise to the 14 T cell receptor beta chains below, sequenced in a study of T cell changes during pregnancy in multiple sclerosis (dated 2019 in TCRdb). The library relied on the immunoSEQ multiplex PCR assay. TCRdb limited this immuneACCESS table to in-frame rearrangements with V and J called. A share of clones is missing; checked studies link under half to unresolved V genes, and the rest is unexplained. The sample has 45,000 to 60,000 clones on record, under 95% of them singletons. The ten largest account for approximately 0.21% of the sample. The sequencing here drew on CD4+ T cells from peripheral blood mononuclear cells, taken in the second trimester of pregnancy. The receptors originated from a female donor with multiple sclerosis, enrolled in a pregnancy study.

V and J are TRBV19 and TRBJ1-5; weak D call: TRBD1 (6 bases). In germline, CDR1 is LNHDA, CDR2 SQIVND (reference sequence). This CDR3 is 16 amino acids long. The V end lost 5 bases, the J end lost 3 bases, and 17 bases lay between the germline ends. DNA of the CDR3: TGTGCCAGTAGTGGAACAGGGTCCCTCTCCAATCAGCCCCAGCATTTT. Translated: CASSGTGSLSNQPQHF.

The gene calls are TRBV28 and TRBJ2-5; 7 nucleotides match TRBD1. Per germline, CDR1 MDHEN and CDR2 SYDVKM. This CDR3 comprises 15 residues. Losses at the gene ends were 5 bases for V and 4 bases for J; bases not matched to a gene: 10. This CDR3 is CASSPAQGFGETQYF. For the CDR3, the DNA is TGTGCCAGCAGTCCCGCACAGGGGTTTGGAGAGACCCAGTACTTC.

The J gene is TRBJ2-7, the V gene TRBV30; possible D gene TRBD1, 6 bases. From germline, CDR1 is GTSNPN and CDR2 SVGIG (reference sequence). Between the trimmed V and J ends, which lost 3 bases and 5 bases, there was a span of 11 bases. This CDR3 spans 12 amino acids. The CDR3 sequence is CAWSAQGNEQYF. The CDR3 bases are TGTGCCTGGAGCGCACAGGGAAACGAGCAGTACTTC.

The V and J genes are TRBV6-5 and TRBJ1-2; no clear D gene. The CDR3 is made up of 13 amino acids. Trimming removed 0 bases at V and 9 bases at J, with 11 bases between. Germline loops: CDR1 MNHEY, CDR2 SVGAGI. This CDR3 is CASSYSTRESYTF. CDR3 DNA: TGTGCCAGCAGTTACTCGACGAGGGAGAGCTACACCTTC.

The rearrangement joins TRBV5-1 to TRBJ2-1, with TRBD2 matching over 9 bases. Germline lookup yields CDR1 SGHRS and CDR2 YFSETQ. The CDR3 consists of 17 residues. V trimming: 0 bases; J trimming: 4 bases; junction bases outside the gene matches: 8. This CDR3 reads CASSLEGTSRPYNEQFF. The CDR3 bases are TGCGCCAGCAGCTTGGAAGGGACTAGCAGGCCTTACAATGAGCAGTTCTTC.

The count of this clone is one. Here the CDR3 reads CASSGPDGGWTEAFF. In nucleotides, the CDR3 is TGTGCCAGCAGTGGCCCTGATGGGGGGTGGACTGAAGCTTTCTTT. The chain is built from TRBV2 and TRBJ1-1; TRBD1 is a possible D gene (5 bases). CDR1 and CDR2 from the germline V gene are SNHLY and FYNNEI. Deletions cut 4 bases from V and 5 bases from J, with 17 bases between. The CDR3 is made up of 15 amino acids.

The V and J genes are TRBV5-6 and TRBJ2-5; 7 nucleotides match TRBD2. The CDR3 runs 18 residues. CDR1 and CDR2 (germline): SGHDT, YYEEEE. V dropped 1 base and J dropped 2; count of bases not matched to a gene: 14. CDR3 loop: CASSLTVTGGWSQETQYF. CDR3 DNA: TGTGCCAGCAGCTTGACGGTCACCGGGGGGTGGTCACAAGAGACCCAGTACTTC.

The chain joins TRBV30 to TRBJ2-7; D is possibly TRBD2 (6 bases). Germline CDR1 and CDR2: GTSNPN and SVGIG (reference sequence). The CDR3 totals 13 residues. V was cut by 2 bases and J by 3 bases, with 11 bases left in between. The CDR3 spells CAWSIGGDYEQYF. In nucleotides, the CDR3 is TGTGCCTGGAGTATCGGGGGAGACTACGAGCAGTACTTC.

The chain couples TRBV6-5 to TRBJ1-2; 7 bases line up with TRBD1. Per the germline V gene, CDR1 is MNHEY and CDR2 is SVGAGI. The CDR3 runs 14 residues. V shed 4 bases and J 9 bases; nucleotides not matched to a gene: 11. CDR3 loop: CASSSDRAFFSYTF. CDR3 in DNA: TGTGCCAGCAGTTCCGACAGGGCTTTTTTTAGCTACACCTTC.

The chain has TRBV5-4 and TRBJ2-7; D is possibly TRBD2 (6 bases). CDR3 size: 15 residues. Germline V gene lookup returns CDR1 SGHNT and CDR2 YYREEE (reference sequence). Trimming removed 0 bases from V and 4 bases from J, with 14 bases in between. The CDR3 DNA is TGTGCCAGCAGCTTGGGAGTAGCGGAACTGTACGAGCAGTACTTC. Protein product: CASSLGVAELYEQYF.

This chain links TRBV7-2 with TRBJ2-1; TRBD1 matches 7 bases. The CDR3 runs 13 residues. J was trimmed by 9 bases and V by 4 bases; bases with no gene match: 6. Germline CDR1 SGHTA, CDR2 FQGNSA. CDR3 residues: CASSSTGYGEQFF. In DNA, the CDR3 is TGTGCCAGCAGCTCGACAGGGTACGGTGAGCAGTTCTTC.

The genes are TRBV6-6 and TRBJ2-3; no firm D call. The CDR3 runs 12 residues. Germline assignment: CDR1 MNHNY and CDR2 SVGAGI (reference sequence). The germline V and J ends were trimmed by 4 bases and 5 bases, with 7 bases remaining between them. The CDR3: CASSFPGDTQYF. CDR3 nucleotides: TGTGCCAGCAGTTTCCCCGGAGATACGCAGTATTTT.

Concerning this clone itself: The sample carries other DNA sequences with the same CDR3. This chain uses TRBV7-2 with TRBJ2-3, with D perhaps TRBD1 (5 bases). CDR3 length: 13 residues. Looked up from germline, CDR1 is SGHTA and CDR2 is FQGNSA. V was clipped by 5 bases and J by 3 bases, with 9 bases between them. Here the CDR3 reads CASSVPGTDTQYF. CDR3 in DNA: TGTGCCAGCAGCGTACCAGGGACAGATACGCAGTATTTT.

The chain joins TRBV28 to TRBJ1-1; D perhaps matches TRBD1 (6 bases). Germline CDR1 and CDR2: MDHEN and SYDVKM. V was pared by 8 bases and J by 4 bases, with 11 bases between. CDR3 size: 12 residues. For the CDR3, the DNA is TGTGCCAGCTTACAGGGCAGCACTGAAGCTTTCTTT. Translating it yields CASLQGSTEAFF. The variable domain in full, with the rest retrieved from reference TRBV28 and TRBJ1-1, is DVKVTQSSRYLVKRTGEKVFLECVQDMDHENMFWYRQDPGLGLRLIYFSYDVKMKEKGDIPEGYSVSREKKERFSLILESASTNQTSMYLCASLQGSTEAFFGQGTRLTVV.